This T cell receptor beta chain was identified in a study of cytomegalovirus exposure and HLA in healthy donors. General study findings and limits: Roughly uniform depth of sequencing across donors was assumed in presence/absence analyses. Later, TCR association rates were found to vary by HLA locus, highest for DRB1 and lowest for HLA-C. The study had only CMV serostatus as immune exposure information.

PCR involved 60 Vbeta and 13 Jbeta primers. Here immunoSEQ multiplex PCR was the method, and the copy in TCRdb shows in-frame clones only, minus some. The top ten clones hold about 2.5% of a sample with some 150,000 clones, roughly 79% of them seen once. CDR3 length: 16 amino acids. Trimming left V 4 bases short and J 6 bases short, with 22 bases between. The germline gives CDR1 SGHRS, CDR2 YFSETQ. As regards this clone: Its antigen remains unknown.

The origin of this receptor is a male donor in good health and CMV-seronegative. The sample was PBMCs. This chain connects TRBV5-1 to TRBJ1-1; TRBD1 might be the D (5 bases). CDR3 DNA: TGCGCCAGCAGCCTAAATCCGGGGGACGGAAGTGCTGAAGCTTTCTTT. This codes for CASSLNPGDGSAEAFF.